This TCR beta chain was identified during a study of blood T cell repertoires in COVID-19 (dated by TCRdb to 2020 to 2021). General notes on the study: The collaborator samples originated in the United States, Italy and Spain and spanned the acute and convalescent phases of COVID-19. The samples were drawn from the first 160 participants of the ongoing ImmuneRACE study and from over a thousand subjects provided by 6 global collaborators. The sample metadata nearly always contained a de-identified subject ID, COVID-19 status, age in years and sex. The repertoires were released in a freely available public database meant as a resource for research on the immune response to SARS-CoV-2. The prospective study material was composed of cDNA or gDNA derived from T cells, B-cell-depleted T cells, or PBMCs. Deeply sampled blood TCRbeta repertoires from subjects exposed to, actively infected with, or recovered from COVID-19 were included in the dataset. Where available, HLA class I and class II types were obtained from metadata supplied by the sample provider rather than from assay-based typing. Study-wide findings and limitations: The amount of clinical and demographic metadata varied by source and participant and was provided uncurated.

As encoded in the germline V gene, CDR1 is LGHNA while CDR2 is YSLEER. Spanning cysteine to phenylalanine, the CDR3 consists of 17 amino acids. Kept here is only the CDR3 DNA, which spans 51 bases and is read in frame from base 1. V is cut back by 1 base and J by 6 bases, with 12 bases in the junction unmatched. TCRbeta CDR3 regions were amplified from genomic DNA using the immunoSEQ Assay, a bias-controlled multiplex PCR. The study's processing was this. Nucleated cell counts per sample were estimated from amplification of reference gene primers within the assay. To quantify the absolute abundance of each unique TCRbeta CDR3 rearrangement, sequence reads were collapsed and filtered. Productive Simpson clonality was computed per sample as the square root of Simpson's diversity index over productive rearrangements. TCRdb retrieved this table from immuneACCESS and kept in-frame rearrangements only. Not all clones are present; in checked studies, unresolved V genes account for under half, and no reason is known for the remainder. V and J calls plus clone size are reproduced from that table; the DNA served to infer D and trimming. The table for this sample lists 150,000 or so clones; approximately 85% of them were counted only once. More than 5% of the sample is taken by the ten largest.

With respect to this clone: This receptor's antigen is unknown. The sample holds no much larger clone one base away, and base qualities are not on file.

In Seattle, one collaborating source enrolled patients while the infection was active and tracked those patients longitudinally over the course of disease. The collaborating institutions used their own protocols to collect whole blood in K2EDTA tubes. For TCRbeta analysis, collaborators shipped samples in one of three forms: frozen whole blood, isolated PBMCs, or DNA extracted from either of those sample types. The V and J genes are TRBV4-3 and TRBJ1-2, with 9 central nucleotides matching TRBD1. This receptor was obtained from a woman in her 50s with COVID-19, enrolled during active disease. Sequenced input: peripheral blood. The CDR3 sequence is CASSQVAGTGSRDGYTF. The nucleotide sequence is given as TGCGCCAGCAGCCAAGTGGCCGGGACAGGGTCTCGAGATGGCTACACCTTC.